A single sample gave rise to the 29 T cell receptor beta chains below, sequenced in a study of blood T cell repertoires in COVID-19. Clones were read by immunoSEQ multiplex PCR, and TCRdb kept only the in-frame ones, dropping some. The repertoire holds roughly 70,000 clones, about nine tenths seen once, with roughly 6.8% in the top ten. The sample consisted of peripheral blood. Source of these receptors: a woman older than 75 with active COVID-19.

The chain combines TRBV7-8 with TRBJ2-3; D is possibly TRBD2 (6 bases). Germline V CDR1 and CDR2: SGHVS, FQNEAQ. V was clipped by 1 base and J by 5 bases, with 13 bases between them. The CDR3 covers 15 residues. CDR3 region: CASSLGRSGVDTQYF. In nucleotides, the CDR3 is TGTGCCAGCAGCTTAGGGAGGTCGGGAGTAGATACGCAGTATTTT.

This clone has just a few counts. This chain connects TRBV30 to TRBJ1-1; TRBD1 is a possible D gene (5 bases). V was trimmed by 0 bases and J by 5 bases, leaving 10 bases between them. This CDR3 spans 13 amino acids. Per the germline V gene, CDR1 is GTSNPN and CDR2 is SVGIG (reference sequence). The CDR3 reads CAWSVSGGTEAFF. CDR3 coding DNA: TGTGCCTGGAGTGTTTCGGGGGGTACTGAAGCTTTCTTT.

The chain carries TRBV6-5 and TRBJ1-2, with 7 bases aligning to TRBD1. The length of the CDR3 is 15 residues. Germline loops: CDR1 MNHEY, CDR2 SVGAGI. V gave up 0 bases and J gave up 4 bases; unmatched junction bases: 5. In nucleotides, the CDR3 is TGTGCCAGCAGTTACTCTGCGGGACAGCCCTATGGCTACACCTTC. The encoded protein is CASSYSAGQPYGYTF.

The chain recombines TRBV7-2 with TRBJ1-5, with a weak D call TRBD1 (6 bases). The ends were cut back, 5 bases at V and 2 bases at J, with 16 bases in the middle. Germline lookup yields CDR1 SGHTA and CDR2 FQGNSA. The CDR3 length is 16 residues. The CDR3 nucleotides read TGTGCCAGCAGCGCGACCGGGACAAGGGGCAATCAGCCCCAGCATTTT. Amino acids: CASSATGTRGNQPQHF.

This clone was counted a single time. This chain links TRBV19 with TRBJ1-1, with TRBD1 as a possible D gene (5 bases). The CDR3 totals 16 residues. Germline CDR1 and CDR2: LNHDA and SQIVND (reference sequence). V lost 3 bases, J lost 1 base, and 15 bases lay in between. The CDR3 region is CASSIGRWGGNTEAFF. CDR3 bases: TGTGCCAGTAGTATTGGCAGGTGGGGGGGGAACACTGAAGCTTTCTTT.

In this sample, this clone turned up once. V is TRBV3-1 (or the pseudogene TRBV3-2) and J is TRBJ1-1; no firm D call. The CDR3 contains 16 residues. Trimming pared 0 bases from V and 0 bases from J, leaving 11 bases between. Germline loops: CDR1 LGHDT, CDR2 YNNKEL (reference sequence). Written as DNA, the CDR3 is TGTGCCAGCAGCCAAGAGACCCGGGGAATGAACACTGAAGCTTTCTTT. It codes for CASSQETRGMNTEAFF.

The chain carries TRBV21-1 and TRBJ2-7; TRBD2, as called in the table, went unchecked against the DNA. TRBV21-1 is a documented pseudogene. The CDR3 has 19 residues. CDR3 residues: CASSTASVGGHHQFYEQYF. For the CDR3, the DNA is TGTGCCAGCAGCACCGCTAGTGTGGGAGGGCACCATCAGTTCTACGAGCAGTACTTC.

This chain links TRBV4-3 with TRBJ2-7, with D possibly matching TRBD2 (5 bases). V shed 0 bases and J shed 4 bases, with 13 bases lying between them. Germline V lookup: CDR1 LGHNA, CDR2 YSLEER. There are 15 residues in the CDR3. In DNA form, the CDR3 reads TGCGCCAGCAGCCAAGAAATCCTAGCATGGTACGAGCAGTACTTC. Amino acids: CASSQEILAWYEQYF.

The chain recombines TRBV5-1 with TRBJ2-3; D not resolved. Trimming stripped 0 bases from V and 4 bases from J, with 6 bases between. CDR1 SGHRS and CDR2 YFSETQ come from the germline V gene. This CDR3 has 13 amino acids. The CDR3 protein is CASSLDLSDTQYF. The CDR3 nucleotides read TGCGCCAGCAGCTTGGATTTATCAGATACGCAGTATTTT.

This chain connects TRBV18 to TRBJ1-5; TRBD1 is a possible D gene (6 bases). This CDR3 region has 16 residues. Germline V gene lookup returns CDR1 KGHSH and CDR2 LQKENI. V was cut by 2 bases and J by 4 bases, with 15 bases left in between. CDR3 region: CASSPYAFTGNQPQHF. CDR3 nucleotide sequence: TGTGCCAGCTCACCATACGCATTTACAGGGAATCAGCCCCAGCATTTT.

The genes are TRBV25-1 and TRBJ1-1, with 8 positions matching TRBD1. The V gene end was trimmed by 7 bases and the J gene end by 7 bases; junction bases not matched to a gene: 11. CDR1 MGHDK and CDR2 SYGVNS come from the germline V gene. CDR3 length equals 14 residues. The DNA of the CDR3 is TGTGCCAGCACCGGGCAGGGGGCTCGGATTGAAGCTTTCTTT. It encodes CASTGQGARIEAFF. Variable domain in full (rest from reference TRBV25-1 and TRBJ1-1): EADIYQTPRYLVIGTGKKITLECSQTMGHDKMYWYQQDPGMELHLIHYSYGVNSTEKGDLSSESTVSRIRTEHFPLTLESARPSHTSQYLCASTGQGARIEAFFGQGTRLTVV.

The V and J genes are TRBV7-3 and TRBJ2-1; 10 nucleotides line up with TRBD1. Germline values: CDR1 SGHTA, CDR2 FQGTGA. Trimming cost V 6 bases and J 4 bases; bases outside gene matches: 9. This CDR3 has 16 amino acids. As DNA, the CDR3 is TGTGCCAGCAGTCCGGGGACAGGGGAATATTACAATGAGCAGTTCTTC. As protein: CASSPGTGEYYNEQFF.

This sequence joins TRBV6-4 and TRBJ2-1; TRBD2 matches 7 bases. CDR1 and CDR2 from the germline V gene are MRHNA and SNTAGT. This CDR3 has 14 residues. The ends lost 5 bases at V and 6 bases at J; junction bases unmatched: 7. The CDR3 loop is CASSRAGAFNEQFF. In nucleotides, the CDR3 is TGTGCCAGCAGTCGGGCGGGAGCCTTCAATGAGCAGTTCTTC.

This chain connects TRBV7-9 to TRBJ1-1; no firm D call. The germline gives CDR1 SEHNR, CDR2 FQNEAQ (reference sequence). The V gene lost 1 base and the J gene lost 1 base, with 10 bases spanning the gap. The CDR3 has 15 residues. CDR3 in amino acids: CASSLGGGWNTEAFF. The CDR3 nucleotides read TGTGCCAGCAGCTTAGGAGGAGGGTGGAACACTGAAGCTTTCTTT.

This clone was recorded only once. The junction does not match germline at one end; this may be a read error. This chain connects TRBV27 to TRBJ2-1, with 11 nucleotides matching TRBD2. Germline CDR1 is MNHEY and CDR2 is SMNVEV (reference sequence). There are 17 residues in the CDR3. CDR3 sequence: CASSLSSLAGGHNEQFF. The CDR3 DNA reads TGTGCCAGCAGTCTATCGTCTCTAGCGGGAGGCCACAATGAGCAGTTCTTC.

The rearrangement joins TRBV7-9 to TRBJ2-3; TRBD2 agrees at 11 bases. After removal of 5 bases from V and 2 bases from J, the junction contained 12 bases not matched to a gene. The V gene's germline CDR1 is SEHNR and CDR2 FQNEAQ (reference sequence). The CDR3 is 18 amino acids. The CDR3 protein is CASSPPRLAGILTDTQYF. As DNA, the CDR3 is TGTGCCAGCAGCCCACCCCGACTAGCGGGAATACTCACAGATACGCAGTATTTT.

The chain carries TRBV28 and TRBJ1-4; the D is unclear. Trimming took off 5 bases at V and 8 bases at J, with 21 bases between the two ends. CDR1 is MDHEN, CDR2 SYDVKM, per germline. The CDR3 has 16 residues. CDR3 in amino acids: CASSPAMTGVREKLFF. The CDR3 region has the DNA TGTGCCAGCAGTCCCGCGATGACGGGAGTTAGGGAAAAACTGTTTTTT.

This chain uses TRBV11-3 with TRBJ2-5; 7 bases agree with TRBD1. Germline V gene lookup returns CDR1 SGHNT and CDR2 YENEEA. V was pared by 6 bases and J by 5 bases, with 6 bases of the junction left unmatched. The CDR3 is 13 residues long. CDR3 nucleotide sequence: TGTGCCAGCAGTACCGGGACAGACGAGACCCAGTACTTC. This encodes CASSTGTDETQYF. The full variable domain, completed using reference TRBV11-3 and TRBJ2-5, is EAGVVQSPRYKIIEKKQPVAFWCNPISGHNTLYWYLQNLGQGPELLIRYENEEAVDDSQLPKDRFSAERLKGVDSTLKIQPAELGDSAVYLCASSTGTDETQYFGPGTRLLVL.

The V gene is TRBV7-9, the J gene TRBJ2-1, with D possibly matching TRBD2 (5 bases). CDR3 length: 14 amino acids. Trimming took 10 bases from V and 2 from J, leaving 15 bases between them. Germline lookup yields CDR1 SEHNR and CDR2 FQNEAQ (reference sequence). Here the CDR3 reads CAIPEGPPYNEQFF. For the CDR3, the DNA is TGTGCCATCCCAGAGGGTCCTCCCTACAATGAGCAGTTCTTC.

In DNA form, the CDR3 reads TGTGCCAGCAGCTGGGGACTCAACAATGAGCAGTTCTTC. It specifies CASSWGLNNEQFF. The rearrangement links TRBV11-3 to TRBJ2-1, with D possibly TRBD2 on 6 matching bases. V was pared by 4 bases and J by 5 bases, with 9 bases between. Germline CDR1 and CDR2: SGHNT and YENEEA. This CDR3 contains 13 residues.

V gene TRBV7-8 combines with J gene TRBJ2-3; 8 bases line up with TRBD2. Germline V CDR1 and CDR2: SGHVS, FQNEAQ. The CDR3 is 19 amino acids. The trim removed 3 bases at V and 3 bases at J, leaving 17 bases unmatched. The CDR3 DNA is TGTGCCAGCAGCTTTACACTTGGTCTTCAGGGACTAGGGACAGATACGCAGTATTTT. It codes for CASSFTLGLQGLGTDTQYF.

The CDR3 protein is CASSLEFSGRREYF. DNA for the CDR3: TGTGCCAGCAGCTTAGAATTTAGCGGGAGAAGGGAGTACTTC. The genes are TRBV11-2 and TRBJ2-7, with 9 positions matching TRBD2. Germline CDR1 is SGHAT and CDR2 is FQNNGV. This CDR3 contains 14 residues. With V trimmed by 0 bases and J by 11 bases, 8 bases remained unmatched. The full variable domain, completed using reference TRBV11-2 and TRBJ2-7, is EAGVAQSPRYKIIEKRQSVAFWCNPISGHATLYWYQQILGQGPKLLIQFQNNGVVDDSQLPKDRFSAERLKGVDSTLKIQPAKLEDSAVYLCASSLEFSGRREYFGPGTRLTVT.

This chain joins TRBV29-1 and TRBJ2-3, with a possible D match to TRBD1 (5 bases). From germline, CDR1 is SQVTM and CDR2 ANQGSEA. V lost 0 bases, J lost 5 bases, and 9 bases lay in between. This CDR3 region has 13 residues. The CDR3, as DNA: TGCAGCGTTGAAGATTCAGGGTTAGATACGCAGTATTTT. This translates into CSVEDSGLDTQYF.

The chain combines TRBV2 with TRBJ1-4, with D tentatively TRBD1 (6 bases). The germline gives CDR1 SNHLY, CDR2 FYNNEI. CDR3 length: 14 amino acids. Deletions cut 7 bases from V and 5 bases from J, with 14 bases between. The CDR3 region is CASNPQGENEKLFF. In DNA, the CDR3 is TGTGCCAGCAACCCACAGGGCGAGAATGAAAAACTGTTTTTT.

J is TRBJ1-2 and V is TRBV27, with a possible D match to TRBD1 (5 bases). The CDR3 length is 14 residues. The germline CDR1 and CDR2 sequences are MNHEY and SMNVEV (reference sequence). V gave up 10 bases and J gave up 8 bases, with 23 bases separating them. The CDR3 here is CAMGGTANKGGYTF. In DNA, the CDR3 is TGTGCCATGGGAGGGACGGCCAACAAGGGCGGCTACACCTTC.

The J gene is TRBJ2-5, the V gene TRBV19; no clear D gene. This CDR3 is built from 12 residues. Trimming stripped 5 bases from V and 4 bases from J, with 8 bases between. Germline V gives CDR1 LNHDA, CDR2 SQIVND (reference sequence). DNA for the CDR3: TGTGCCAGTAGTCCCTCGGGAGAGACCCAGTACTTC. This translates into CASSPSGETQYF.

The J gene is TRBJ2-1, the V gene TRBV10-3; D may be TRBD2 (6 bases). Trimming left V 0 bases short and J 7 bases short, with 13 bases between. The V gene's germline CDR1 is ENHRY and CDR2 SYGVKD. This CDR3 has 15 residues. CDR3 nucleotide sequence: TGTGCCATCAGTGAGTCGAGGATGGGGACTAATGAGCAGTTCTTC. Residues: CAISESRMGTNEQFF.

The V call is TRBV5-1, the J call TRBJ1-2; 7 positions match TRBD1. Germline CDR1 reads SGHRS; CDR2 reads YFSETQ. The V segment lost 0 bases and the J segment 4 bases; nucleotides outside the gene matches: 3. The CDR3 has 14 residues. The CDR3 sequence is CASSLEAGGYGYTF. In DNA form, the CDR3 reads TGCGCCAGCAGCTTGGAAGCAGGGGGCTATGGCTACACCTTC.

This clone was counted between two and nine times. The rearrangement uses TRBV2 and TRBJ1-5; D possibly corresponds to TRBD1 (6 bases). Germline V CDR1 and CDR2: SNHLY, FYNNEI. The CDR3 is 15 amino acids. V lost 2 bases, J lost 0 bases, and 8 bases lay in between. The CDR3 nucleotides are TGTGCCAGCAGTGAACAGGGGAGTAGCAATCAGCCCCAGCATTTT. It codes for CASSEQGSSNQPQHF.